The 21 T cell receptor beta chains in this list originate from one sample, sequenced in a study of T-cell memory formation after mild COVID-19. MiXCR was run by TCRdb on the 5' RACE reads, yielding one entry per CDR3 protein. The sample comprises fewer than 350,000 distinct CDR3 sequences, roughly 8.2% of which are singletons, and under 25% rests with the top ten. Material: PBMCs or a T cell subset sorted from them (not recorded which). Source of these receptors: a man between 18 and 35 years old who had mild COVID-19 (a few samples of this study predate the infection). Cell type and time point are not known.

The sample holds a few counts of this clonotype. The V call is TRBV5-4, the J call TRBJ2-7, with D possibly being TRBD1 (6 bases). The CDR3 is 15 residues long. V was clipped by 4 bases and J by 2 bases, with 16 bases between them. The germline V gene has CDR1 SGHNT and CDR2 YYREEE (reference sequence). For the CDR3, the DNA is TGTGCCAGCAGCCACAATGACTGGACAGCCTACGAGCAGTACTTC. Its protein is CASSHNDWTAYEQYF.

This clonotype appeared many times. V is TRBV7-2 and J is TRBJ2-1; TRBD1 is a possible D gene (5 bases). V lost 5 bases, J lost 0 bases, and 11 bases lay in between. CDR3 length: 15 amino acids. Germline V gene data show CDR1 as SGHTA and CDR2 as FQGNSA. This chain's CDR3 is CASSPGHASYNEQFF. CDR3 DNA sequence: TGTGCCAGCAGCCCTGGACATGCCTCCTACAATGAGCAGTTCTTC.

This clonotype was counted only a few times. V usage is TRBV24-1 and J usage is TRBJ2-1; possibly TRBD2 for D (6 bases). Germline V gene data show CDR1 as KGHDR and CDR2 as SFDVKD. V gave up 4 bases and J gave up 9 bases, with 18 bases separating them. This CDR3 is 15 amino acids long. The CDR3 loop reads CATSDPRRGDTEQFF. The DNA for the CDR3 is TGTGCCACCAGTGACCCCCGCCGCGGGGATACTGAGCAGTTCTTC.

This clonotype was detected ten times or more. The chain recombines TRBV27 with TRBJ2-6; D is ambiguous. Germline V gene lookup returns CDR1 MNHEY and CDR2 SMNVEV (reference sequence). The CDR3 has 17 residues. The V end was cut by 7 bases, the J end by 2 bases, with 18 bases between. The CDR3 DNA reads TGTGCCAGCACTGAAAGGGCCCGTTTAACTGGGGCCAACGTCCTGACTTTC. Translation gives CASTERARLTGANVLTF.

This clonotype has a count of ten or more. V gene TRBV27 combines with J gene TRBJ2-3, with D hard to call. The germline gives CDR1 MNHEY, CDR2 SMNVEV (reference sequence). CDR3 size: 14 residues. Trimming pared 5 bases from V and 0 bases from J, leaving 9 bases between. The CDR3 reads CASSPAPSTDTQYF. The CDR3 nucleotides read TGTGCCAGCAGTCCAGCGCCTAGCACAGATACGCAGTATTTT.

This clonotype was seen a handful of times. CDR3 nucleotide sequence: TGCAGCGTTCGATGGCGAGACTATGGCTACACCTTC. This codes for CSVRWRDYGYTF. V and J are TRBV29-1 and TRBJ1-2; no clear D gene. Trimming removed 5 bases from V and 3 bases from J, with 10 bases in between. Germline lookup yields CDR1 SQVTM and CDR2 ANQGSEA. The CDR3 is made up of 12 amino acids.

The chain is built from TRBV12-3 or TRBV12-4 and TRBJ2-4; perhaps D is TRBD1 or TRBD2 (5 bases each). Trimming pared 5 bases from V and 2 bases from J, leaving 13 bases between. CDR3 length equals 15 residues. The CDR3 nucleotides are TGTGCCAGCAGTCTACGAGAGGGGACCAAAAACATTCAGTACTTC. It specifies CASSLREGTKNIQYF.

This clonotype has more than one count but fewer than ten. This chain joins TRBV6-1 and TRBJ2-4; 12 positions agree with TRBD2. Germline lookup yields CDR1 MNHNS and CDR2 SASEGT. V was clipped by 2 bases and J by 0 bases; unmatched bases: 8. This CDR3 has 19 amino acids. CDR3 region: CASSEWVLAGGIAKNIQYF. The CDR3 bases are TGTGCCAGCAGTGAATGGGTCCTAGCGGGGGGGATAGCCAAAAACATTCAGTACTTC.

The chain carries TRBV29-1 and TRBJ1-5; 9 nucleotides match TRBD1. CDR3 length equals 15 residues. Trimming removed 5 bases from V and 6 bases from J; junction bases left unmatched: 11. From germline, CDR1 is SQVTM and CDR2 ANQGSEA. In DNA form, the CDR3 reads TGCAGCGTTTCTCTCGGGACAGGGTTTGGTCAGCCCCAGCATTTT. It translates to CSVSLGTGFGQPQHF.

This clonotype came up a few times. The J gene is TRBJ2-5, the V gene TRBV7-2, with D maybe TRBD2 (6 bases). V lost 4 bases to trimming and J lost 3 bases, with 12 bases between them. The germline V gene encodes CDR1 SGHTA and CDR2 FQGNSA. This CDR3 comprises 14 residues. The CDR3 bases are TGTGCCAGCAGCTATCAGGGCGGGGAAGAGACCCAGTACTTC. This sequence encodes CASSYQGGEETQYF.

This chain joins TRBV7-3 and TRBJ1-1; D gene ambiguous. V lost 5 bases and J lost 4, with 32 bases in between. The CDR3 sequence is 20 residues long. CDR1 is SGHTA and CDR2 is FQGTGA in the germline V gene. CDR3 in DNA: TGTGCCAGCAGCCCCAGGATGGAGGTCCCCCCTCGATTTAGTGGCACTGAAGCTTTCTTT. Amino acids: CASSPRMEVPPRFSGTEAFF.

This sequence joins TRBV6-6 and TRBJ2-5; possibly TRBD2 for D (5 bases). With 8 bases removed from V and 4 bases from J, the gap between germline ends came to 17 bases. The CDR3 loop spans 14 amino acids. The germline V gene encodes CDR1 MNHNY and CDR2 SVGAGI (reference sequence). In nucleotides, the CDR3 is TGTGCCAGCGATAAACTGGGAGTTCGAGAGACCCAGTACTTC. It is translated as CASDKLGVRETQYF.

This chain links TRBV11-2 with TRBJ2-7, with 13 bases lining up with TRBD2. The CDR3 extends over 16 amino acids. The J segment lost 6 bases and the V segment lost 1 base, leaving 6 bases of the junction unmatched. Germline CDR1 SGHAT, CDR2 FQNNGV. The CDR3 nucleotides read TGTGCCAGCAGCTTAGCACTAGCGGGGGGGCGACGCGAGCAGTACTTC. Protein sequence: CASSLALAGGRREQYF.

This clonotype was seen more than once but under ten times. The chain links TRBV5-1 to TRBJ1-6; the D is unclear. This CDR3 contains 16 residues. V was trimmed by 4 bases and J by 0 bases, leaving 11 bases between them. Germline lookup yields CDR1 SGHRS and CDR2 YFSETQ. CDR3 in amino acids: CASSVVRGSYNSPLHF. CDR3 bases: TGCGCCAGCAGCGTGGTCCGGGGCTCCTATAATTCACCCCTCCACTTT.

The J gene is TRBJ2-2, the V gene TRBV7-9; D might be TRBD2 (6 bases). Germline assignment: CDR1 SEHNR and CDR2 FQNEAQ (reference sequence). The CDR3 loop spans 15 amino acids. V lost 5 bases, J lost 6 bases, and 16 bases lay in between. The CDR3 DNA follows: TGTGCCAGCAGCCCCCGTGGAGGGACCTCCGGGGAGCTGTTTTTT. This encodes CASSPRGGTSGELFF.

This clonotype was seen at least ten times. V usage is TRBV5-1 and J usage is TRBJ1-5; 8 bases are shared with TRBD1. Germline CDR1 and CDR2: SGHRS and YFSETQ. J lost 6 bases, V lost 0 bases, and 5 bases had no gene match. The CDR3 is 15 residues long. The CDR3 here is CASSLDGTGAQPQHF. Written as DNA, the CDR3 is TGCGCCAGCAGCTTGGATGGGACAGGCGCTCAGCCCCAGCATTTT. Full variable domain (remainder filled in from reference TRBV5-1 and TRBJ1-5): KAGVTQTPRYLIKTRGQQVTLSCSPISGHRSVSWYQQTPGQGLQFLFEYFSETQRNKGNFPGRFSGRQFSNSRSEMNVSTLELGDSALYLCASSLDGTGAQPQHFGDGTRLSIL.

The gene calls are TRBV15 and TRBJ2-2; 8 bases align to TRBD2. Trimming took 4 bases from V and 1 from J; bases not matched to a gene: 2. There are 15 residues in the CDR3. CDR1 and CDR2 from the germline V gene are LNHNV and YYDKDF (reference sequence). CDR3 in DNA: TGTGCCACCAGCAAGGGACTAGAGAACACCGGGGAGCTGTTTTTT. Its protein product is CATSKGLENTGELFF.

This clonotype occurred a few times. The chain carries TRBV11-2 and TRBJ1-2, with TRBD1 as a possible D gene (5 bases). V gave up 7 bases and J gave up 4 bases, with 7 bases separating them. The germline CDR1 and CDR2 sequences are SGHAT and FQNNGV. The CDR3 spans 11 residues. The CDR3 spells CASTGGYGYTF. The CDR3 DNA sequence: TGTGCCAGCACTGGGGGCTATGGCTACACCTTC. Full variable domain (missing parts from reference TRBV11-2 and TRBJ1-2): EAGVAQSPRYKIIEKRQSVAFWCNPISGHATLYWYQQILGQGPKLLIQFQNNGVVDDSQLPKDRFSAERLKGVDSTLKIQPAKLEDSAVYLCASTGGYGYTFGSGTRLTVV.

A few counts support this clonotype. The chain couples TRBV7-9 to TRBJ2-3; no firm D call. The V end was cut by 5 bases, the J end by 0 bases, with 9 bases between. CDR3 length: 14 residues. Germline V gives CDR1 SEHNR, CDR2 FQNEAQ (reference sequence). CDR3 bases: TGTGCCAGCAGCGGAGACATAAGCACAGATACGCAGTATTTT. This encodes CASSGDISTDTQYF. Using reference TRBV7-9 and TRBJ2-3 for the parts outside the CDR3, the full variable domain is DTGVSQNPRHKITKRGQNVTFRCDPISEHNRLYWYRQTLGQGPEFLTYFQNEAQLEKSRLLSDRFSAERPKGSFSTLEIQRTEQGDSAMYLCASSGDISTDTQYFGPGTRLTVL.

The chain has TRBV12-3 or TRBV12-4 and TRBJ1-2, with D perhaps TRBD1 (6 bases). The V end was cut by 2 bases, the J end by 7 bases, with 11 bases between. The CDR3 contains 13 residues. CDR3 sequence: CASSLTGYAGYTF. The DNA for the CDR3 is TGTGCCAGCAGTTTAACAGGGTATGCTGGCTACACCTTC.

This clonotype was seen at least ten times. The V and J genes are TRBV12-3 or TRBV12-4 and TRBJ2-3; 7 bases are a match to TRBD2. CDR3 length equals 16 residues. The trim removed 6 bases at V and 2 bases at J, leaving 11 bases unmatched. CDR3 residues: CASRPRWAGDTDTQYF. The CDR3 DNA is TGTGCCAGCAGACCCCGTTGGGCGGGAGACACAGATACGCAGTATTTT.